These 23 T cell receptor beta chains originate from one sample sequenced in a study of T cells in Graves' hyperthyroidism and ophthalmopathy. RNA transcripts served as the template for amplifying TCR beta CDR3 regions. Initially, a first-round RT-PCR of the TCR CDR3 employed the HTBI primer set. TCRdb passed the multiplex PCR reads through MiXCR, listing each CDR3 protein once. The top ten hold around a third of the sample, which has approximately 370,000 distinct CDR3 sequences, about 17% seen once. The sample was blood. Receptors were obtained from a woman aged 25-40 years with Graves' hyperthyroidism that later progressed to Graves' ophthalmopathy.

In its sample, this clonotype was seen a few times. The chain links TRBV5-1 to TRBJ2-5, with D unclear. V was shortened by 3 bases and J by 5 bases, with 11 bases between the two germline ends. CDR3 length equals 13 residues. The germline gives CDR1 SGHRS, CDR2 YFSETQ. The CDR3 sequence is CASSSPSKETQYF. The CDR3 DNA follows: TGCGCCAGCAGCTCCCCCTCCAAGGAGACCCAGTACTTC.

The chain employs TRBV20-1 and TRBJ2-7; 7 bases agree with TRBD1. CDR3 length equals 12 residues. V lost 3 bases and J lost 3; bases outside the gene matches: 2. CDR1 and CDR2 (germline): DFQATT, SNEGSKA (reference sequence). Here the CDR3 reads CSARTGSYEQYF. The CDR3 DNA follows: TGCAGTGCTAGGACAGGGAGCTACGAGCAGTACTTC.

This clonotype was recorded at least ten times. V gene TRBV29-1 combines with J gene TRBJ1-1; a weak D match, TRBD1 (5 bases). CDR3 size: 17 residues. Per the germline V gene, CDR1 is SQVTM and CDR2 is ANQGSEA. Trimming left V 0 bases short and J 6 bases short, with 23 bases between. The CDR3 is CSVEDHLQDTPGAEAFF. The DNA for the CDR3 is TGCAGCGTTGAAGATCATCTGCAGGACACCCCGGGGGCTGAAGCTTTCTTT.

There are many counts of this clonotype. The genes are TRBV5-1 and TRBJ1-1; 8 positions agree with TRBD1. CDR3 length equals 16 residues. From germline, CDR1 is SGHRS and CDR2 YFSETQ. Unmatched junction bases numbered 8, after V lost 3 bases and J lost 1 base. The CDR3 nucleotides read TGCGCCAGCAGCTCAAGGACAGGGCAGAGGAACACTGAAGCTTTCTTT. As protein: CASSSRTGQRNTEAFF.

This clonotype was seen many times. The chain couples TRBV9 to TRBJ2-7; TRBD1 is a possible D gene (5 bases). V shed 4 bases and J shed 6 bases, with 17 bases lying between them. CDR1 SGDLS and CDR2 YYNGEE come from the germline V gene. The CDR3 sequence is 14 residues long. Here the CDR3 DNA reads TGTGCCAGCAGCCCAACTCCTGGGGCGGTCGAGCAGTACTTC. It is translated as CASSPTPGAVEQYF.

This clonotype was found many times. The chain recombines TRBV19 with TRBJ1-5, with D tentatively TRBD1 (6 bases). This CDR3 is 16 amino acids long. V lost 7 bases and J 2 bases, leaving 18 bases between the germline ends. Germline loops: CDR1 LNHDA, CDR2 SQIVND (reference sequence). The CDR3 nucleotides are TGTGCCAGTAACCCGGGCCGGGGGGCGGGCAATCAGCCCCAGCATTTT. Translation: CASNPGRGAGNQPQHF.

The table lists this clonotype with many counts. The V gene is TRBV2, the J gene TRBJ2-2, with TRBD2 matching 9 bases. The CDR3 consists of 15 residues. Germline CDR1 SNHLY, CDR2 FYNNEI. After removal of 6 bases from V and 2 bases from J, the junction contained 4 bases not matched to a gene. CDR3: CASSGTSRNTGELFF. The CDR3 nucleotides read TGTGCCAGCAGCGGGACTAGCAGAAACACCGGGGAGCTGTTTTTT.

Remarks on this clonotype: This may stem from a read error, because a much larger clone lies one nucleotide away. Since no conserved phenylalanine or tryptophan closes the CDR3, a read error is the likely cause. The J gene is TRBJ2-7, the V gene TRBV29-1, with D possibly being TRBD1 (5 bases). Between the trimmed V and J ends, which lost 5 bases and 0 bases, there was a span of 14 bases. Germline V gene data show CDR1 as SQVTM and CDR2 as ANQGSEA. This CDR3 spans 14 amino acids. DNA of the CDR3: TGCAGCGTTTCGCCACAGGCGAACTCCTACGAGCAGTACTCC. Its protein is CSVSPQANSYEQYS.

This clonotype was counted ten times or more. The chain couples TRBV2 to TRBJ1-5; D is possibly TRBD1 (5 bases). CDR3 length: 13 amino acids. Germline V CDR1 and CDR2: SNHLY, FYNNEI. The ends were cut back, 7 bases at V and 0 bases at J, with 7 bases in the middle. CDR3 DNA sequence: TGTGCCAGCACCAGGGATAGCAATCAGCCCCAGCATTTT. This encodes CASTRDSNQPQHF.

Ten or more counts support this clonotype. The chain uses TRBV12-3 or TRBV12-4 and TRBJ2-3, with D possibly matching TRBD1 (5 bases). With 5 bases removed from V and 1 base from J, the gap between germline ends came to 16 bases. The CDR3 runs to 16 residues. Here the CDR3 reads CASSQRVQGGTDTQYF. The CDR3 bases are TGTGCCAGCAGTCAAAGGGTCCAGGGTGGCACAGATACGCAGTATTTT.

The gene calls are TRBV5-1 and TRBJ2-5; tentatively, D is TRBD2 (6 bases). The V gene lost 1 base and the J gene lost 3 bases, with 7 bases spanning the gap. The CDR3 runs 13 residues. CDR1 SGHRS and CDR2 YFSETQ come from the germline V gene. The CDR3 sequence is CASSLWEEETQYF. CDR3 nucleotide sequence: TGCGCCAGCAGCTTGTGGGAGGAAGAGACCCAGTACTTC. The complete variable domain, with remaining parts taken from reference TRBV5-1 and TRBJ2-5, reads KAGVTQTPRYLIKTRGQQVTLSCSPISGHRSVSWYQQTPGQGLQFLFEYFSETQRNKGNFPGRFSGRQFSNSRSEMNVSTLELGDSALYLCASSLWEEETQYFGPGTRLLVL.

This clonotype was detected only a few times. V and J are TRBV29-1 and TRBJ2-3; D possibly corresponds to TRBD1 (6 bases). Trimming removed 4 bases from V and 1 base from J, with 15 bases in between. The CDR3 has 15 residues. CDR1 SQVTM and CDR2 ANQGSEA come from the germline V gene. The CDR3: CSVVNGGRGTDTQYF. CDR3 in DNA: TGCAGCGTTGTGAATGGGGGCCGCGGCACAGATACGCAGTATTTT.

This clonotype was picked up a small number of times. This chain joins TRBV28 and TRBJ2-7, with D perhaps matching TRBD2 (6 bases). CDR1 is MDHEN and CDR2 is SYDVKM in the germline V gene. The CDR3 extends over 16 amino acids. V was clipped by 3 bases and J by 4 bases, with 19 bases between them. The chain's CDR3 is CASSLSTNAGRYEQYF. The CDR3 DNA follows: TGTGCCAGCAGTTTGTCTACTAACGCGGGGCGGTACGAGCAGTACTTC.

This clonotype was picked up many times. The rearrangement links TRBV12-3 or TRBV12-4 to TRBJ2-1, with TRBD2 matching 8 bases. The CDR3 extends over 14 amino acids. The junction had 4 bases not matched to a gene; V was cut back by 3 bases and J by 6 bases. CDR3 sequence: CASSFSAGGNEQFF. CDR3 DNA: TGTGCCAGCAGTTTCTCGGCGGGGGGCAATGAGCAGTTCTTC.

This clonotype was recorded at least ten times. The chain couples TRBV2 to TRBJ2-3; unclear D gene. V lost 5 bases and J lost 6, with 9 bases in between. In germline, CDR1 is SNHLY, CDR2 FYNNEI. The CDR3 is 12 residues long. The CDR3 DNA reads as TGTGCCAGCAGTAAAAAACGGGATACGCAGTATTTT. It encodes CASSKKRDTQYF.

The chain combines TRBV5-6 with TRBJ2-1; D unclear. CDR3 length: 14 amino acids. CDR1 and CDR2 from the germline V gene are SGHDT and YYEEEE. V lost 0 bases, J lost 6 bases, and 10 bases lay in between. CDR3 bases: TGTGCCAGCAGCTTGGGTTCTCAGGTCAATGAGCAGTTCTTC. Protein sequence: CASSLGSQVNEQFF.

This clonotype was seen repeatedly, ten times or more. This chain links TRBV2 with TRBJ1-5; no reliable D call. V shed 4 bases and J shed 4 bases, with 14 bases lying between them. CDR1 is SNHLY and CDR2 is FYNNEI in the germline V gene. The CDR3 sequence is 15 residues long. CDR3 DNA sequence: TGTGCCAGCAGTGTATTGTCCGCGGGGAATCAGCCCCAGCATTTT. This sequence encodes CASSVLSAGNQPQHF.

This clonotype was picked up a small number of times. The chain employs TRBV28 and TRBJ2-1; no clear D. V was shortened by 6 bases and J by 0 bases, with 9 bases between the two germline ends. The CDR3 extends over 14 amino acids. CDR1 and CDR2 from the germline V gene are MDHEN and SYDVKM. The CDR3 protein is CASSPYNSYNEQFF. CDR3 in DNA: TGTGCCAGCAGCCCGTACAACTCCTACAATGAGCAGTTCTTC.

The CDR3 protein is CASSETVSSYNEQFF. CDR3 nucleotides: TGTGCCAGCAGTGAAACAGTAAGCTCCTACAATGAGCAGTTCTTC. This chain joins TRBV2 and TRBJ2-1; D ambiguous. The CDR3 length is 15 residues. CDR1 is SNHLY, CDR2 FYNNEI, per germline. V dropped 2 bases and J dropped 0 bases, with 8 bases sitting between them.

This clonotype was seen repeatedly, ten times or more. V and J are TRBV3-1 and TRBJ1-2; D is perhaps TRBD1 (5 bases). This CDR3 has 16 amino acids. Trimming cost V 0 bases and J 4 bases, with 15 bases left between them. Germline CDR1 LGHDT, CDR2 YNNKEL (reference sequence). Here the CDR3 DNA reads TGTGCCAGCAGCCAAGATGAATGGGTGGGGGTCTATGGCTACACCTTC. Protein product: CASSQDEWVGVYGYTF.

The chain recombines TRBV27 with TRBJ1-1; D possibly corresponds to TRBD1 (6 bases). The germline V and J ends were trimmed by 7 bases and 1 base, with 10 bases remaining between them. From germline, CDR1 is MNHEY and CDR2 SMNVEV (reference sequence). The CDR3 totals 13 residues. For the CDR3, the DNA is TGTGCCAGCATGAGACAGGAGAACACTGAAGCTTTCTTT. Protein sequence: CASMRQENTEAFF.

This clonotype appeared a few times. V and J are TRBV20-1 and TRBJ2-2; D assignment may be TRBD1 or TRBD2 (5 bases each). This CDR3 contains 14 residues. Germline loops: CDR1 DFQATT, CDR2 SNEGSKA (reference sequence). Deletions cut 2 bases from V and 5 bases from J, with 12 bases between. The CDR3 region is CSARPGTGTGELFF. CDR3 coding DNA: TGCAGTGCTAGACCAGGGACCGGTACCGGGGAGCTGTTTTTT.

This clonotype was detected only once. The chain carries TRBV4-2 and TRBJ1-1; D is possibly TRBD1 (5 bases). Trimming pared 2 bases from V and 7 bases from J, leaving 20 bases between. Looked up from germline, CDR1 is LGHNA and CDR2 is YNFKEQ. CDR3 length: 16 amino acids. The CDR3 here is CASSQYVGSGTIEAFF. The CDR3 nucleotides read TGTGCCAGCAGCCAATACGTTGGGTCTGGGACCATTGAAGCTTTCTTT.